The source of this T cell receptor (beta chain) is a study of blood T cells in healthy people across ages. Trimming removed 5 bases from V and 5 bases from J; junction bases left unmatched: 3. Germline CDR1 SGHRS, CDR2 YFSETQ. The CDR3 sequence is 12 residues long. For the second PCR, which ran for about 7 to 11 cycles, a sample-barcoded 5' primer and a J-beta primer mix were used. Using its own MiXCR run on the 5' RACE reads, TCRdb lists one record per CDR3 protein. The table lists fewer than 1,000,000 distinct CDR3 sequences, around 45% of them singletons. The sequencing sample was made of blood. This clonotype was sampled from a man aged 55 to 70 in good health. The chain carries TRBV5-1 and TRBJ2-7; 8 nucleotides line up with TRBD1. For the CDR3, the DNA is TGCGCCAGCAGGATACAGGGGGACGAGCAGTACTTC. Translation: CASRIQGDEQYF.